A single sample gave rise to the 20 T cell receptor beta chains below, sequenced in a study of blood T cell repertoires in COVID-19. The table came from immunoSEQ multiplex PCR; TCRdb's copy has only in-frame clones and leaves some out. Among under 300,000 clones, roughly nine tenths were seen once, and the ten largest hold 6.2%. Sequenced sample: peripheral blood. These receptors were collected from a man in his 60s with acute or convalescent COVID-19.

The J gene is TRBJ1-4, the V gene TRBV7-6; TRBD1 agrees at 7 bases. Germline CDR1 is SGHVS and CDR2 is FNYEAQ. V shed 5 bases, J shed 8 bases, and the junction held 17 bases outside the gene matches. The length of the CDR3 is 17 residues. CDR3 bases: TGTGCCAGCAGCCTGGTGAGACAGGGCTCCCTTGGGGAAAAACTGTTTTTT. Its protein product is CASSLVRQGSLGEKLFF.

The CDR3 bases are TGTGCCATCAGCGCCATCGGGAACTCCTACGAGCAGTACTTC. Amino acid sequence: CAISAIGNSYEQYF. The chain combines TRBV10-3 with TRBJ2-7; D perhaps matches TRBD2 (5 bases). This CDR3 has 14 residues. Trimming removed 6 bases at V and 0 bases at J, with 12 bases between. Per germline, CDR1 ENHRY and CDR2 SYGVKD.

On this clone: The sample has other DNA sequences that encode this CDR3 too. This chain links TRBV19 with TRBJ1-4, with D unclear. There are 14 residues in the CDR3. Germline V gene lookup returns CDR1 LNHDA and CDR2 SQIVND (reference sequence). V was shortened by 1 base and J by 3 bases, with 6 bases between the two germline ends. CDR3 in DNA: TGTGCCAGTAGTATAGGAACAGCTAATGAAAAACTGTTTTTT. This encodes CASSIGTANEKLFF.

V and J are TRBV27 and TRBJ2-3, with D perhaps matching TRBD2 (5 bases). The CDR3 extends over 14 amino acids. The V gene lost 2 bases and the J gene lost 4 bases, with 10 bases spanning the gap. Germline lookup yields CDR1 MNHEY and CDR2 SMNVEV (reference sequence). The CDR3 DNA is TGTGCCAGCAGTTTAGCGGGTCCACCAGATACGCAGTATTTT. Amino acid sequence: CASSLAGPPDTQYF.

Of note for this clone: A read error may account for a junction end that differs from germline. This chain links TRBV7-7 with TRBJ1-4, with D uncertain. This CDR3 is built from 13 residues. CDR1 is SSHAT, CDR2 FNYEAQ, per germline (reference sequence). The CDR3 protein is CASSFTAGEKLFF. The DNA for the CDR3 is TGTGCTAGCAGCTTTACGGCAGGCGAAAAACTGTTTTTT.

The chain has TRBV15 and TRBJ2-7, with no clear D. V was trimmed by 0 bases and J by 5 bases, leaving 11 bases between them. CDR3 length equals 14 residues. The germline V gene has CDR1 LNHNV and CDR2 YYDKDF (reference sequence). DNA of the CDR3: TGTGCCACCAGCAGAGACAGGTATAGTAACGAGCAGTACTTC. It yields the protein CATSRDRYSNEQYF.

The CDR3 loop reads CASSPGLAAIGELFF. DNA of the CDR3: TGTGCCAGCAGCCCAGGACTAGCGGCTATCGGGGAGCTGTTTTTT. The chain couples TRBV27 to TRBJ2-2; TRBD2 matches 10 bases. V gave up 6 bases and J gave up 7 bases; unmatched junction bases: 8. Germline values: CDR1 MNHEY, CDR2 SMNVEV (reference sequence). The CDR3 extends over 15 amino acids.

V and J are TRBV28 and TRBJ1-1, with 7 bases matching TRBD1. The junction had 10 bases not matched to a gene; V was cut back by 5 bases and J by 4 bases. The V gene's germline CDR1 is MDHEN and CDR2 SYDVKM. This CDR3 is built from 15 residues. The CDR3 region has the DNA TGTGCCAGCAGTCTCCCAAATACAGGGGCCACTGAAGCTTTCTTT. Amino acid sequence: CASSLPNTGATEAFF.

This chain connects TRBV30 to TRBJ2-7; TRBD1 agrees at 9 bases. CDR3 length: 14 residues. Trimming at V came to 5 bases and at J to 7 bases, leaving 12 bases not matched to a gene. Germline CDR1 and CDR2: GTSNPN and SVGIG (reference sequence). The CDR3 reads CAWGGDRVFAEQYF. CDR3 bases: TGTGCCTGGGGAGGGGACAGGGTATTCGCGGAGCAGTACTTC.

The chain carries TRBV29-1 and TRBJ1-5; D may be TRBD1 (6 bases). Trimming shortened V by 8 bases and J by 0 bases, and 20 bases separated the two germline ends. The CDR3 runs to 16 residues. Germline V lookup: CDR1 SQVTM, CDR2 ANQGSEA. CDR3 sequence: CSPPGQRPYSNQPQHF. CDR3 DNA: TGCAGCCCGCCCGGACAGAGACCTTATAGCAATCAGCCCCAGCATTTT.

The CDR3 DNA is TGTGCCAGCAGCTTGACCCGGACTGAAGCTTTCTTT. Translation gives CASSLTRTEAFF. The chain uses TRBV5-6 and TRBJ1-1; D is uncertain. Trimming cost V 1 base and J 5 bases, with 6 bases left between them. CDR1 is SGHDT, CDR2 YYEEEE, per germline. The CDR3 is made up of 12 amino acids.

This chain uses TRBV4-2 with TRBJ1-1; D gene uncertain. V was clipped by 2 bases and J by 3 bases, with 7 bases between them. The CDR3 contains 13 residues. Germline CDR1 LGHNA, CDR2 YNFKEQ. CDR3 amino acids: CASSQRRDTEAFF. The CDR3 bases are TGTGCCAGCAGCCAAAGACGGGACACTGAAGCTTTCTTT.

V usage is TRBV29-1 and J usage is TRBJ1-1, with a possible D match to TRBD1 (6 bases). Germline CDR1 and CDR2: SQVTM and ANQGSEA. The CDR3 covers 13 residues. The ends were cut back, 3 bases at V and 1 base at J, with 9 bases in the middle. The CDR3 nucleotides read TGCAGCGTTGACAGGGGAAGGAACACTGAAGCTTTCTTT. As protein: CSVDRGRNTEAFF. Full variable domain (rest looked up from reference TRBV29-1 and TRBJ1-1): SAVISQKPSRDICQRGTSLTIQCQVDSQVTMMFWYRQQPGQSLTLIATANQGSEATYESGFVIDKFPISRPNLTFSTLTVSNMSPEDSSIYLCSVDRGRNTEAFFGQGTRLTVV.

The chain carries TRBV4-3 and TRBJ2-5; 13 bases are a match to TRBD2. This CDR3 is built from 17 residues. CDR1 LGHNA and CDR2 YSLEER come from the germline V gene. Trimming at V came to 2 bases and at J to 5 bases, leaving 8 bases not matched to a gene. CDR3 residues: CASSQHRTSGSGETQYF. As DNA, the CDR3 is TGCGCCAGCAGCCAACACAGGACTAGCGGGAGCGGGGAGACCCAGTACTTC.

The gene calls are TRBV7-8 and TRBJ2-7, with D possibly TRBD1 on 6 matching bases. The ends were cut back, 8 bases at V and 3 bases at J, with 17 bases in the middle. Germline CDR1 reads SGHVS; CDR2 reads FQNEAQ. The CDR3 runs 14 residues. DNA for the CDR3: TGTGCCAGCCCTGGGGGCCTGGTCGACTACGAGCAGTACTTC. It is translated as CASPGGLVDYEQYF.

CDR3 nucleotides: TGCGCCAGCAGCTTGGACGGACAGGGGGCGAACGAGCAGTACTTC. Translating it yields CASSLDGQGANEQYF. The rearrangement links TRBV5-1 to TRBJ2-7, with 11 bases fitting TRBD1. Per the germline V gene, CDR1 is SGHRS and CDR2 is YFSETQ. CDR3 length equals 15 residues. Trimming took 0 bases from V and 5 from J; bases not matched to a gene: 4.

The chain recombines TRBV30 with TRBJ2-2; 7 positions match TRBD1. V lost 3 bases and J lost 7; bases outside the gene matches: 8. The CDR3 sequence is 14 residues long. Germline CDR1 and CDR2: GTSNPN and SVGIG (reference sequence). The CDR3 region has the DNA TGTGCCTGGAGGGGGACAGTCCGGCGCGGGGAGCTGTTTTTT. This gives the protein CAWRGTVRRGELFF.

This clone has only a few counts. The rearrangement joins TRBV19 to TRBJ1-3; no reliable D call. The CDR3 has 11 residues. V lost 5 bases, J lost 8 bases, and 7 bases lay in between. Germline assignment: CDR1 LNHDA and CDR2 SQIVND (reference sequence). For the CDR3, the DNA is TGTGCCAGTAGTCACGGGGACACCATATATTTT. The encoded protein is CASSHGDTIYF.

This chain joins TRBV10-3 and TRBJ2-2, with 12 bases fitting TRBD2. Germline CDR1 reads ENHRY; CDR2 reads SYGVKD. With 10 bases clipped from V and 5 bases from J, the junction kept 5 bases outside the gene matches. The CDR3 sequence is 14 residues long. CDR3 amino acids: CATRLAGVTGELFF. The CDR3 bases are TGTGCCACCCGACTAGCGGGAGTGACCGGGGAGCTGTTTTTT.

The chain links TRBV28 to TRBJ2-2; 12 bases line up with TRBD2. This CDR3 region has 15 residues. Germline loops: CDR1 MDHEN, CDR2 SYDVKM. Trimming cost V 6 bases and J 2 bases; bases outside gene matches: 1. CDR3 sequence reads: CASRLAGGNTGELFF. DNA of the CDR3: TGTGCCAGCAGACTAGCGGGAGGTAACACCGGGGAGCTGTTTTTT.